This passage covers 3 T cell receptor beta chains from one sample sequenced in a study of cytomegalovirus exposure and HLA in healthy donors. The PCR ran on 60 Vbeta and 13 Jbeta primers. Libraries were prepared by immunoSEQ multiplex PCR; TCRdb keeps only in-frame clonotypes and omits some of them. Found here are around 130,000 clones, approximately 84% of them singletons; the top ten hold 1.8%. The sequenced sample was PBMCs. These receptors were taken from a woman aged 40 to 50 in good health and CMV-seronegative.

The chain joins TRBV19 to TRBJ2-5; a weak D match, TRBD1 (5 bases). CDR3 size: 12 residues. The germline V gene has CDR1 LNHDA and CDR2 SQIVND (reference sequence). Between the trimmed V and J ends, which lost 6 bases and 5 bases, there was a span of 10 bases. The CDR3 loop is CASSRQGETQYF. CDR3 in DNA: TGTGCCAGTAGCCGGCAGGGCGAGACCCAGTACTTC. Based on the CDR3 plus reference TRBV19 and TRBJ2-5, the full variable domain is DGGITQSPKYLFRKEGQNVTLSCEQNLNHDAMYWYRQDPGQGLRLIYYSQIVNDFQKGDIAEGYSVSREKKESFPLTVTSAQKNPTAFYLCASSRQGETQYFGPGTRLLVL.

This clone was detected once. This chain joins TRBV27 and TRBJ1-1; 9 nucleotides align to TRBD1. The germline gives CDR1 MNHEY, CDR2 SMNVEV (reference sequence). V lost 5 bases and J lost 10; bases outside the gene matches: 11. There are 14 residues in the CDR3. DNA for the CDR3: TGTGCCAGCAGTCCCAGGCCCGGACAGGGGCGAGCTTTCTTT. Translation: CASSPRPGQGRAFF.

The chain is built from TRBV6-5 and TRBJ1-5, with 9 bases that match TRBD1. Per germline, CDR1 MNHEY and CDR2 SVGAGI. This CDR3 comprises 14 residues. J lost 5 bases, V lost 8 bases, and 7 bases had no gene match. CDR3 loop: CASRQGQGYQPQHF. CDR3 coding DNA: TGTGCCAGCCGCCAGGGACAGGGATATCAGCCCCAGCATTTT.